Listed here is a single T cell receptor (beta chain). Its matching antigen is unknown. CDR3 length equals 13 residues. Trimming removed 0 bases at V and 6 bases at J, with 9 bases between. The germline gives CDR1 GTSNPN, CDR2 SVGIG (reference sequence). This sample is part of a study of cytomegalovirus exposure and HLA in healthy donors. General study findings and limits: In terms of immune exposure information, only CMV serostatus was available. As was reported, the HLA-A and HLA-B alleles of most subjects were accurately predicted from TCR beta sequences. It was assumed in the presence/absence analyses that sequencing depth was roughly uniform across donors.

Primers: 60 Vbeta forward and 13 Jbeta reverse. Per the authors' pipeline: Among the unique TCR beta chains that a later analysis counted, 70 million to 85 million in all, roughly 11 million were shared. The data were produced by immunoSEQ multiplex PCR, yet TCRdb's version contains in-frame clones alone and is incomplete. V, J and clone size reflect that table, while D and trimming were determined from the DNA. The table has 130,000 to 150,000 clones, around 78% seen once; the top ten hold 2.8%. V usage is TRBV30 and J usage is TRBJ1-5; D might be TRBD1 (5 bases). Source material: PBMCs. The origin of this receptor is a male donor in good health and CMV-seronegative. CDR3 in amino acids: CAWSVGRVQPQHF. DNA for the CDR3: TGTGCCTGGAGTGTGGGCAGGGTTCAGCCCCAGCATTTT.